This entry features one T cell receptor beta chain sequence. What it binds is not known. J lost 3 bases, V lost 6 bases, and 7 bases had no gene match. Germline values: CDR1 MDHEN, CDR2 SYDVKM. The CDR3 is 15 amino acids. TCRdb's table, derived via immunoSEQ multiplex PCR, lists solely in-frame clones and lacks some. The sample includes 45,000 to 65,000 clones, 84% of them seen just once. The entry originates in a study of OX40 agonist ivuxolimab in advanced cancers. At the level of the study: Patients received ivuxolimab, an agonistic anti-OX40 (CD134) antibody. Anti-PD-1, anti-PD-L1 or anti-CTLA-4 therapy given earlier was allowed, and approximately 43% had some. The study's findings and limits: Expanded clones belonging to CD8+ T cells outnumbered, on average, those of CD4+.

The sequenced sample was CD4+ or CD8+ T cells sorted from blood, obtained in a trial of the OX40 agonist ivuxolimab. J is TRBJ2-7 and V is TRBV28; TRBD2 matches 11 bases. The receptor comes from an adult with an advanced solid tumor such as melanoma, head and neck, liver or kidney cancer. CDR3: CASSPRLAGGYEQYF. Written as DNA, the CDR3 is TGTGCCAGCAGCCCCAGGCTAGCGGGAGGCTACGAGCAGTACTTC.